Listed below are T cell receptor beta chains from one sample, sequenced in a study of shared clonotypes between healthy human individuals. The data were produced by immunoSEQ multiplex PCR, yet TCRdb's version contains in-frame clones alone and is incomplete. Here the sample spans approximately 2.3 million clones, approximately 95% being singletons. Sequencing was done on a sample of naive CD4+ T cells from PBMCs. Receptors were obtained from a man aged 18 to 30 in good health. Some clones in this sample may be carry-over from other donors' samples. CDR3s include the opening cysteine and the closing phenylalanine or tryptophan. D genes are given only for firm matches. Clone sizes are given selectively: once, few, many, or a class where the clone is expanded.

TRBJ2-2	15	NA	TRBD2	TRBV18	CASSRERSETGELFF	TGTGCCAGCTCGCGGGAGCGGAGCGAGACCGGGGAGCTGTTTTTT
TRBJ1-2	12	NA	NA	TRBV19	CASSFQPYGYTF	TGTGCCAGTAGTTTTCAGCCCTATGGCTACACCTTC
TRBJ1-2	11	NA	NA	TRBV2	CASRDYYGYTF	TGTGCCAGCAGGGACTATTATGGCTACACCTTC
TRBJ2-5	15	NA	NA	TRBV5-1	CASSPGTAGQETQYF	TGCGCCAGCAGCCCTGGGACGGCGGGCCAAGAGACCCAGTACTTC
TRBJ2-7	13	once	TRBD1	TRBV6-5	CASSGQGKYEQYF	TGTGCCAGCAGTGGACAGGGGAAATACGAGCAGTACTTC
TRBJ2-1	15	once	TRBD1	TRBV5-6	CASSLGTGPYNEQFF	TGTGCCAGCAGCTTGGGGACAGGACCCTACAATGAGCAGTTCTTC
TRBJ1-2	15	once	TRBD1	TRBV19	CASSPGQGSAYGYTF	TGTGCCAGTAGTCCCGGACAGGGGTCGGCCTATGGCTACACCTTC
TRBJ1-2	16	NA	TRBD1	TRBV18	CASSPGTGNTGYGYTF	TGTGCCAGCTCACCCGGGACAGGGAACACCGGCTATGGCTACACCTTC
TRBJ1-2	14	NA	NA	TRBV9	CASSSLRQGGGYTF	TGTGCCAGCAGCAGTCTGCGCCAGGGCGGGGGCTACACCTTC
TRBJ2-7	10	NA	NA	TRBV29-1	CSRPGYEQYF	TGCAGCCGACCCGGCTACGAGCAGTACTTC
TRBJ2-7	14	NA	NA	TRBV19	CASSIGGSRTEQYF	TGTGCCAGTAGTATAGGTGGGAGCCGTACGGAGCAGTACTTC
TRBJ1-6	12	NA	NA	TRBV2	CASRREDSPLHF	TGTGCCAGCAGGAGGGAAGATTCACCCCTCCACTTT
TRBJ2-5	15	NA	NA	TRBV28	CASTTGGAGGETQYF	TGTGCCAGCACCACAGGGGGTGCGGGAGGAGAGACCCAGTACTTC
TRBJ1-3	15	NA	NA	TRBV15	CATSRDLGTGNTIYF	TGTGCCACCAGCAGAGATCTAGGAACTGGAAACACCATATATTTT
TRBJ2-7	15	once	TRBD2	TRBV6-5	CASSLWSGRAGEQYF	TGTGCCAGCAGCCTATGGAGCGGGAGGGCGGGTGAGCAGTACTTC
TRBJ2-5	15	NA	NA	TRBV7-3	CASSPSGGYQETQYF	TGTGCCAGCAGCCCCTCGGGGGGCTACCAAGAGACCCAGTACTTC
TRBJ2-1	17	NA	TRBD2	TRBV5-1	CASSTGTSGTRNNEQFF	TGCGCCAGCAGCACCGGGACTAGCGGGACTCGGAACAATGAGCAGTTCTTC
TRBJ1-1	14	NA	TRBD1	TRBV6-1	CASSARGRDTEAFF	TGTGCCAGCAGTGCGAGGGGGCGCGACACTGAAGCTTTCTTT
TRBJ1-5	13	NA	NA	TRBV7-3	CASSLGSLTPQHF	TGTGCCAGCAGCTTAGGGAGTCTGACGCCCCAGCATTTT
TRBJ1-3	15	once	NA	TRBV7-2	CASSLVWALGNTIYF	TGTGCCAGCAGCTTAGTCTGGGCGCTAGGAAACACCATATATTTT